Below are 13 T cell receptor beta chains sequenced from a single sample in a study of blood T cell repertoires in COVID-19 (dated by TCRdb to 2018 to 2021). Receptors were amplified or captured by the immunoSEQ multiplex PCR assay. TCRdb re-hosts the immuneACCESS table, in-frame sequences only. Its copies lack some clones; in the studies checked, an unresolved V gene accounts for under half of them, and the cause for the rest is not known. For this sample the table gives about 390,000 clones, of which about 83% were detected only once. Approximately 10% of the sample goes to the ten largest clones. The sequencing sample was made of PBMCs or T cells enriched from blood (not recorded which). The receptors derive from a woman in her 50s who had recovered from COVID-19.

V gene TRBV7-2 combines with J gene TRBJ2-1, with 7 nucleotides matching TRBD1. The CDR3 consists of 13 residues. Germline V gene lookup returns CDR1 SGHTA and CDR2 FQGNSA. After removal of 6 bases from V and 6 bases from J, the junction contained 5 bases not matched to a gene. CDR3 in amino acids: CASRKGASNEQFF. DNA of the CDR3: TGTGCCAGCAGAAAGGGGGCTTCCAATGAGCAGTTCTTC.

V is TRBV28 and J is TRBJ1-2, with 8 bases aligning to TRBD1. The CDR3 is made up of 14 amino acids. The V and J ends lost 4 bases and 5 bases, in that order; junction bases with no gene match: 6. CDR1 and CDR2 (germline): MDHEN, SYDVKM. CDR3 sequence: CASSWGQVAYGYTF. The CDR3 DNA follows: TGTGCCAGCAGTTGGGGACAGGTTGCTTATGGCTACACCTTC.

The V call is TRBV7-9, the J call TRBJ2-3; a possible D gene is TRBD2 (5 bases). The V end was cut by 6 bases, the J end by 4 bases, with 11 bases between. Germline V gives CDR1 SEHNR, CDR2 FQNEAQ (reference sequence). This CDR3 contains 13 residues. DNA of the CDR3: TGTGCCAGCAGAGTGGCGGGCGCAGATACGCAGTATTTT. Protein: CASRVAGADTQYF.

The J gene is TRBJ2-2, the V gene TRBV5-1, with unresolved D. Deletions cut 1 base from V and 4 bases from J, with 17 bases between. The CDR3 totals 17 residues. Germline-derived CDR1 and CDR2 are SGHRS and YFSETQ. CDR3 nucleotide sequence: TGCGCCAGCAGCTTGACCCGCCCCGCGTATAGCACCGGGGAGCTGTTTTTT. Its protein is CASSLTRPAYSTGELFF.

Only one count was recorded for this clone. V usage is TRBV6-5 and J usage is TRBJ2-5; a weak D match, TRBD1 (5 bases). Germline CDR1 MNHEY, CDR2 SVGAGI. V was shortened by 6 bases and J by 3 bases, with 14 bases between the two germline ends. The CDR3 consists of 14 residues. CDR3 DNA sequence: TGTGCCAGCAGAAACGCAGGGTCGGAAGAGACCCAGTACTTC. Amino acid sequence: CASRNAGSEETQYF.

In nucleotides, the CDR3 is TGCGCCAGCAGCCAGTCGACAGGGGGGGACACTGAAGCTTTCTTT. The encoded protein is CASSQSTGGDTEAFF. The rearrangement joins TRBV4-1 to TRBJ1-1, with TRBD1 identical over 9 bases. V was clipped by 3 bases and J by 3 bases; unmatched bases: 5. The CDR3 consists of 15 residues. Germline V gene data show CDR1 as MGHRA and CDR2 as YSYEKL.

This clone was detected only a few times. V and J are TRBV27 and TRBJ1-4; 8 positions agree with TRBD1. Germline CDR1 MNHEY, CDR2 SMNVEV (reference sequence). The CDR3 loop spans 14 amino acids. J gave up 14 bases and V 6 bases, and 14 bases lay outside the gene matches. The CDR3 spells CASSRGQGPQGLFF. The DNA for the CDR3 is TGTGCCAGCAGCAGAGGACAGGGCCCTCAAGGCCTGTTTTTT.

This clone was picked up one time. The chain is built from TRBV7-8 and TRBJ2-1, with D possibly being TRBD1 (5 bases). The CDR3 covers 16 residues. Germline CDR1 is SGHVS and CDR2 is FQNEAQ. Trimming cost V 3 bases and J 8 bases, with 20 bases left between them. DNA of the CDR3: TGTGCCAGCAGCTTTCTGGTAGAAGTGCTAGGGGATGAGCAGTTCTTC. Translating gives CASSFLVEVLGDEQFF.

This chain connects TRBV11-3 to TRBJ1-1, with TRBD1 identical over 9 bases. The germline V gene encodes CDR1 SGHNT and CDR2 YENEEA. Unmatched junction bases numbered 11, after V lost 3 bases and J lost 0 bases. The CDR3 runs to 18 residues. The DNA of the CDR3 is TGTGCCAGCAGCTTCAGCCGGACAGGGGAAGTGTTGAACACTGAAGCTTTCTTT. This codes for CASSFSRTGEVLNTEAFF.

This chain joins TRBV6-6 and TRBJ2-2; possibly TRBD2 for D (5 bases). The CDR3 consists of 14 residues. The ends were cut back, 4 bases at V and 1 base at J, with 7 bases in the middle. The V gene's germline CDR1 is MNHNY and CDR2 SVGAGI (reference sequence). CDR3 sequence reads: CASSLAGNTGELFF. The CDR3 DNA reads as TGTGCCAGCAGTTTGGCGGGGAACACCGGGGAGCTGTTTTTT.

The DNA of the CDR3 is TGTGCCACTCAGGGGTTCACTGAAGCTTTCTTT. It is translated as CATQGFTEAFF. The rearrangement joins TRBV5-8 to TRBJ1-1; maybe TRBD1 (6 bases). The CDR3 consists of 11 residues. Germline CDR1 is SGHTS and CDR2 is YDEGEE. V lost 9 bases and J 4 bases, leaving 10 bases between the germline ends.

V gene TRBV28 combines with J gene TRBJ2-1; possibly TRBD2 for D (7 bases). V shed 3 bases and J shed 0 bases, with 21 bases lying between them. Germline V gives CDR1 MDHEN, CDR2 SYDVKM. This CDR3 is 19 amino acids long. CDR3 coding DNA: TGTGCCAGCAGTTTTTTGGTTGGGGGGGGCGGGGACTCCTACAATGAGCAGTTCTTC. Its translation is CASSFLVGGGGDSYNEQFF.

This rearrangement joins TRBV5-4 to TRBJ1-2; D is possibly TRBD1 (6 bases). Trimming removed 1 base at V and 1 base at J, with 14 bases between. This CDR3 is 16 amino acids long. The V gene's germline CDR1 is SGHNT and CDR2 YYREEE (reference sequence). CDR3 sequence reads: CASSLWTDQNNYGYTF. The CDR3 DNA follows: TGTGCCAGCAGCTTGTGGACAGACCAAAATAACTATGGCTACACCTTC.